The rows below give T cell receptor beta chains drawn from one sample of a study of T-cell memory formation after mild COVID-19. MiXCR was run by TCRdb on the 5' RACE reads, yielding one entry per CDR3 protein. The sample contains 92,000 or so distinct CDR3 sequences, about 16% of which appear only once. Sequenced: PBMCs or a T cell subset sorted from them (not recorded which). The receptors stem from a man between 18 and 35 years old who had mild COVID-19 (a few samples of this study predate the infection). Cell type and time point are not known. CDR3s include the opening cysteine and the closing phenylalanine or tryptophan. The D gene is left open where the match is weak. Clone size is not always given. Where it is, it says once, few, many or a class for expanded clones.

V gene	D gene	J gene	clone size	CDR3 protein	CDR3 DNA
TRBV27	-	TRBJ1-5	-	CASSWVGNQPQHF	TGTGCCAGCAGTTGGGTAGGAAATCAGCCCCAGCATTTT
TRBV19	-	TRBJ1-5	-	CASSSNQPQHF	TGTGCCAGTAGTAGTAATCAGCCCCAGCATTTT
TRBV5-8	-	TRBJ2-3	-	CASSLVVSPDTQYF	TGTGCCAGCAGCTTAGTTGTCTCACCAGATACGCAGTATTTT
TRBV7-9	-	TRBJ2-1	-	CASSALLRSREQFF	TGTGCCAGCAGCGCCCTCCTCAGGTCCCGTGAGCAGTTCTTC
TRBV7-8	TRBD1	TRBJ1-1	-	CASSLGGQGGRMNTEAFF	TGTGCCAGCAGCTTAGGGGGACAGGGGGGACGAATGAACACTGAAGCTTTCTTT
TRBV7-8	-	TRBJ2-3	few	CASSLARFGRSGTDTQYF	TGTGCCAGCAGCTTAGCGCGGTTCGGCCGGTCCGGCACAGATACGCAGTATTTT
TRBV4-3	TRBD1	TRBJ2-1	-	CASSQGQGAMDEQFF	TGCGCCAGCAGCCAAGGGCAGGGGGCAATGGATGAGCAGTTCTTC
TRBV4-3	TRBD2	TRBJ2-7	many	CASSQGGGEQYF	TGCGCCAGCAGCCAAGGGGGGGGCGAGCAGTACTTC
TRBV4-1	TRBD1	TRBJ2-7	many	CASSLGQGIDEQYF	TGCGCCAGCAGCCTGGGACAGGGTATCGACGAGCAGTACTTC
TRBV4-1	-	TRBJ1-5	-	CASSPKDSYSNQPQHF	TGCGCCAGCAGCCCGAAGGACAGCTATAGCAATCAGCCCCAGCATTTT
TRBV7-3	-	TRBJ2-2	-	CASSRGQGLTGELFF	TGTGCCAGCAGTCGAGGGCAGGGTTTAACCGGGGAGCTGTTTTTT
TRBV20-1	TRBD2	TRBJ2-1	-	CSAPPSGNYNEQFF	TGCAGTGCCCCACCTAGCGGAAACTACAATGAGCAGTTCTTC
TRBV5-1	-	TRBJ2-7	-	CASSDYLYRVDEQYF	TGCGCCAGCAGCGATTATCTCTACAGGGTCGACGAGCAGTACTTC
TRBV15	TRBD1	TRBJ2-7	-	CATSRLRDRHYEQYF	TGTGCCACCAGCAGACTAAGGGACAGACACTACGAGCAGTACTTC
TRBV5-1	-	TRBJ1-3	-	CASSSTGPSGNTIYF	TGCGCCAGCAGCTCAACAGGGCCCTCTGGAAACACCATATATTTT
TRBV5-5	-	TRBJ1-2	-	CASSLDSYGYTF	TGTGCCAGCAGCTTGGACAGCTATGGCTACACCTTC
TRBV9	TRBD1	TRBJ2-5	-	CASSGTGSGETQYF	TGTGCCAGCAGCGGGACAGGGTCCGGAGAGACCCAGTACTTC
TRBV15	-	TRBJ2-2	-	CATMLDTGELFF	TGTGCCACCATGTTAGACACCGGGGAGCTGTTTTTT
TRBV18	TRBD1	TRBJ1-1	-	CASSPKVTGGENTEAFF	TGTGCCAGCTCACCAAAGGTTACAGGGGGCGAGAACACTGAAGCTTTCTTT
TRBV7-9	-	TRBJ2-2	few	CASRPGLGLGELFF	TGTGCCAGCAGACCCGGCCTGGGACTCGGGGAGCTGTTTTTT
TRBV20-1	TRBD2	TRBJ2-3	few	CSARLLLAGGRADTQYF	TGCAGTGCCCGACTACTCCTAGCGGGGGGGCGTGCAGATACGCAGTATTTT
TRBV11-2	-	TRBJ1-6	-	CASSLAGPLYSPLHF	TGTGCCAGCAGCTTAGCCGGCCCTCTTTATTCACCCCTCCACTTT
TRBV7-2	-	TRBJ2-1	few	CASSSPSRAYNEQFF	TGTGCCAGCAGCTCCCCTTCCAGGGCCTACAATGAGCAGTTCTTC
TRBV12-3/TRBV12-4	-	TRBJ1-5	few	CASSLGQPQHF	TGTGCCAGCAGTTTGGGTCAGCCCCAGCATTTT
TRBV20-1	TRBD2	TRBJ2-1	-	CSAPDIAGGRPYNEQFF	TGCAGTGCACCGGACATAGCGGGGGGGCGCCCCTACAATGAGCAGTTCTTC
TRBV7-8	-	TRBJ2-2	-	CASSFSKASGTGELFF	TGTGCCAGCAGCTTTAGTAAGGCTTCGGGCACCGGGGAGCTGTTTTTT
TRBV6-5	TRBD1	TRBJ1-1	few	CASTPSLGQGGMNTEAFF	TGTGCCAGCACCCCGAGTCTGGGACAGGGTGGAATGAACACTGAAGCTTTCTTT
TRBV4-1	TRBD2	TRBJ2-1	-	CASSRAFGLAGGPDEQFF	TGCGCCAGCAGCCGAGCTTTCGGACTAGCGGGGGGGCCGGACGAGCAGTTCTTC